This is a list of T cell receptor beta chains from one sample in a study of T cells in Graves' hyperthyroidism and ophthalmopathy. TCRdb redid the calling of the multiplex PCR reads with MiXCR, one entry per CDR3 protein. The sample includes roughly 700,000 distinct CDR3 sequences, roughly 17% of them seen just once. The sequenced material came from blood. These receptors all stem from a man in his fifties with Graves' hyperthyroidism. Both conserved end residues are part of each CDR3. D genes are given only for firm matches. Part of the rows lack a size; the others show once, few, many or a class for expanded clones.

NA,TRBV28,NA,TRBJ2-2,TGTGCCAGCAGTTTATCACCCGGGGGGCACACCGGGGAGCTGTTTTTT,CASSLSPGGHTGELFF
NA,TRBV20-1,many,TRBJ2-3,TGCAGTGCTAGAGGGGACCTCCGGGGACCAGAGGATACGCAGTATTTT,CSARGDLRGPEDTQYF
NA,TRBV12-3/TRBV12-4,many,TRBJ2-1,TGTGCCAGCAGTTTATGGGATGTCGGACGCTACAATGAGCAGTTCTTC,CASSLWDVGRYNEQFF
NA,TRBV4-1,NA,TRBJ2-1,TGCGCCAGCAGCCAAGATGGCCTAGCTTCATATGAGCAGTTCTTC,CASSQDGLASYEQFF
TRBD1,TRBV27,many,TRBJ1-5,TGTGCCAGCAGTCTGCGGGGACAGGGGGAGGGTCAGCCCCAGCATTTT,CASSLRGQGEGQPQHF
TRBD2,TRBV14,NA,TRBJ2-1,TGTGCCAGCAGCCAAGATACTAGCGGGAGGAACCTGGATGAGCAGTTCTTC,CASSQDTSGRNLDEQFF
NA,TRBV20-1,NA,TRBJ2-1,TGCAGTGCTAGAGAGTTCGCGGGGTCCTACAATGAGCAGTTCTTC,CSAREFAGSYNEQFF
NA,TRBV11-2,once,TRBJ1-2,NA,CASSFYICSAERQPPNYGYTF
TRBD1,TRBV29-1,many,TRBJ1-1,TGCAGCGCTAACGAGGGGGCTGCGAACACTGAAGCTTTCTTT,CSANEGAANTEAFF
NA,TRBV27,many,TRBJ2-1,TGTGCCAGCAGTTACTACAATGAGCAGTTCTTC,CASSYYNEQFF
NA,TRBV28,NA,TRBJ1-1,TGTGCCAGCAGTTCAAACCTCGACAGCACTGAAGCTTTCTTT,CASSSNLDSTEAFF
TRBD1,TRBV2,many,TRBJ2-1,TGTGCCAGCAGTGGGGACAGGGTACTTGAGCAGTTCTTC,CASSGDRVLEQFF
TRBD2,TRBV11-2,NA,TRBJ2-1,TGTGCCAGCAGCTTAGATCTGGGACTAGCGGGAAGTTTCTACAATGAGCAGTTCTTC,CASSLDLGLAGSFYNEQFF
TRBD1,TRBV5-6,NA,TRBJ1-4,TGTGCCAGCAGCTCAGTTTCTGACGGGACAGCGGGTGAAAAACTGTTTTTT,CASSSVSDGTAGEKLFF
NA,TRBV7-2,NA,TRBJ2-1,TGCGCCAGCAGCCAATCCTCGGTTTTGAGACGTGGGGGGAATGAGCAGTTCTTC,CASSQSSVLRRGGNEQFF
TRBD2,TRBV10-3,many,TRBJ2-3,TGTGCCATCAGTGATCTTCCCCGCGGGGGGGCAGATACGCAGTATTTT,CAISDLPRGGADTQYF
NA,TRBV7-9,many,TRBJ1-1,TGTGCCAGCAGCGAACAGAGGAACACTGAAGCTTTCTTT,CASSEQRNTEAFF
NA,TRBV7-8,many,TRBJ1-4,TGTGCCAGCAGCTTAGAAGGAGGAACTAATGAAAAACTGTTTTTT,CASSLEGGTNEKLFF
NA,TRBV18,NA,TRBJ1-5,TGTGCCAGCTCACTCAGGGAGTCCGATCAGCCCCAGCCTTTT,CASSLRESDQPQPF
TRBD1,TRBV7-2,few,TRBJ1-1,TGTGCCAGCAGCTCGGGACAGATTGTTACTGAAGCTTTCTTT,CASSSGQIVTEAFF
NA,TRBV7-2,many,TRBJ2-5,TGTGCCAGGCTGCGGGACATTCGGGAGACCCAGTACTTC,CARLRDIRETQYF
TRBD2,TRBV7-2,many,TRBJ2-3,TGTGCCAGCAGCTTAGGGACTAGCGGGCCGGGTGATACGCAGTATTTT,CASSLGTSGPGDTQYF
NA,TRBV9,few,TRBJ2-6,TGTGCCAGCAGCGTCACGAGAAGCACAGGGGCCAACGTCCTGACTTTC,CASSVTRSTGANVLTF
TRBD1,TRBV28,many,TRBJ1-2,TGTGCCAGCAGCTGGACAGGGTTTGAAGGCTACACCTTC,CASSWTGFEGYTF
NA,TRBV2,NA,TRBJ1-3,TGTGCCAGCAGTGAAGCCCGAAACACCATATATTTT,CASSEARNTIYF
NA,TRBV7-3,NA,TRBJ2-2,TGTGCCAGCACCCGGGAGTTCGGCACCGGGGAGCTGTTTTTT,CASTREFGTGELFF
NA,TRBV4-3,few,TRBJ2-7,TGCGCCAGCAGCCGAATGTTGGAGAGGGCCTACGAGCAGTACTTC,CASSRMLERAYEQYF
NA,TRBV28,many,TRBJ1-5,TGTGCCAGCAGTCCCCACCGGGGAATCAATCAGCCCCAGCATTTT,CASSPHRGINQPQHF
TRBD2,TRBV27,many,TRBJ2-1,TGTGCCAGCAGTTTAAGCACTAGCGTAGCCTCCTACAATGAGCAGTTCTTC,CASSLSTSVASYNEQFF
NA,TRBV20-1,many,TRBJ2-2,TGCAGTGCTAGAGCGCGGAACACCGGGGAGCTGTTTTTT,CSARARNTGELFF
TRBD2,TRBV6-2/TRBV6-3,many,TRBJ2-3,TGTGCCAGCAGTCAGAAGACTAGCGGGATAACAGATACGCAGTATTTT,CASSQKTSGITDTQYF
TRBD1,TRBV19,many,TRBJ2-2,TGTGCCAGCCTGACAGGGGGAAGGGGCACCGGGGAGCTGTTTTTT,CASLTGGRGTGELFF
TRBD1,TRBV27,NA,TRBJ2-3,TGTGCCAGCAGTATCTGGACAGGGAGCACAGATACGCAGTATTTT,CASSIWTGSTDTQYF
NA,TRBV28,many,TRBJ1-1,TGTGCCAGCAGCCGGGCAGGAGGGGTGACTGAAGCTTTCTTT,CASSRAGGVTEAFF
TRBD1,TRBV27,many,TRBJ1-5,TGTGCCAGCAGGCTGACAGGGGACAATCAGCCCCAGCATTTT,CASRLTGDNQPQHF
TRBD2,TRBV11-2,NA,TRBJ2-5,TGTGCCAGCAGCTTAGGGACTAGCGGGATGGAGACCCAGTACTTC,CASSLGTSGMETQYF
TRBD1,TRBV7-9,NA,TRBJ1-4,TGTGCCAGCAGCCCACGTATAGGACAGGTCGTAACGTCAGCTAATGAAAAACTGTTTTTT,CASSPRIGQVVTSANEKLFF
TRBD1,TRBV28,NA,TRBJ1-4,TGTGCCAGCAGTTTAGGACAGGGGGGAAATGAAAAACTGTTTTTT,CASSLGQGGNEKLFF
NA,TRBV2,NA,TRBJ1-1,TGTGCCAGCATGAATCAAGAGTCGGAAGCTTTCTTT,CASMNQESEAFF
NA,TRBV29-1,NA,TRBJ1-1,TGCAGCGCCGGGGTGGGGGCGAACACTGAAGCTTTCTTT,CSAGVGANTEAFF
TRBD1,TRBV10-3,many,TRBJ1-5,TGTGCCATCAGTGAGGACAGGGACTTCAATCAGCCCCAGCATTTT,CAISEDRDFNQPQHF
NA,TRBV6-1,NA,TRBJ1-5,TGTGCCAGCCACACTGGGGGCAATCAGCCCCAGCATTTT,CASHTGGNQPQHF
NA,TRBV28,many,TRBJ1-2,TGTGCCAGCAGTCGAAACAGGGTGCCCTATGGCTACACCTTC,CASSRNRVPYGYTF
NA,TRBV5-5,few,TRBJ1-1,TGTGCCAGCAATGGGGCCGGTGAAGCTTTCTTT,CASNGAGEAFF
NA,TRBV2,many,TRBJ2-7,TGTGCCAGCAGTGCCGACGCCGCCTCCTACGAGCAGTACTTC,CASSADAASYEQYF
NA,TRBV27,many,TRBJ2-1,TGTGCCAGCAGTTTATTTACCGACGGCAATGAGCAGTTCTTC,CASSLFTDGNEQFF
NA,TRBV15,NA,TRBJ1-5,TGTGCCACCGCGGGGACCTTAGCTCAGCCCCAGCATTTT,CATAGTLAQPQHF
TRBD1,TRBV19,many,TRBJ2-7,TGTGCCAGTAGTGCGGACAGGGCGGGGGAGCAGTACTTC,CASSADRAGEQYF
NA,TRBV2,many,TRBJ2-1,TGTGCCAGCAGGGAAGACAGTCTAGCCTACAATGAGCAGTTCTTC,CASREDSLAYNEQFF
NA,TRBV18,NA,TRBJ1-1,TGTGCCAGCTGCCAGGGCGCGGGGAACACTGAAGCTTTCTTT,CASCQGAGNTEAFF
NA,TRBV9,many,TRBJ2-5,TGTGCCAGCAGCGTAGATAGCGACGAAGAGACCCAGTACTTC,CASSVDSDEETQYF
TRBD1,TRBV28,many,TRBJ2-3,TGTGCCAGCAGTACAGGGGCGCTAAGCACAGATACGCAGTATTTT,CASSTGALSTDTQYF
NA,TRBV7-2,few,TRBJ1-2,TGTGCCAGCAGCTTGTCTGGCCAAAGGGGTATGGGCTACACCTTC,CASSLSGQRGMGYTF
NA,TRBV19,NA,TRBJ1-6,TGTGCCAGTAGTAATAAGGAATGGGTGAATTCACCCCTCCACTTT,CASSNKEWVNSPLHF
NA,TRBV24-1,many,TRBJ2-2,TGTGCCACCAGTGATCGGGGACTCACGACCGGGGAGCTGTTTTTT,CATSDRGLTTGELFF
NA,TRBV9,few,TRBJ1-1,TGTGCCAGCAGCCCAAGGACCGCAGTCAACACTGAAGCTTTCTTT,CASSPRTAVNTEAFF
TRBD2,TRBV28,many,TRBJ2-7,TGTGCCAGCAGGATAGCGGGAGAATCCTACGAGCAGTACTTC,CASRIAGESYEQYF
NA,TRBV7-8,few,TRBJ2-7,TGTGCCAGCAGCCCCGACTCTACTCATGCCTACGAGCAGTACTTC,CASSPDSTHAYEQYF
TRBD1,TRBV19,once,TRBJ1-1,TGTGCCAGTAGTTCTCAGGGGGCTCAGAACACTGAAGCTTTCTTT,CASSSQGAQNTEAFF